This is a list of T cell receptor beta chains from one sample in a study of T cell changes during pregnancy in multiple sclerosis. Only in-frame clones appear in the TCRdb table, and some are missing; sequencing was by immunoSEQ multiplex PCR. The repertoire holds fewer than 25,000 clones, around 84% seen once, with around 0.98% in the top ten. Sequenced material: CD4+ T cells from peripheral blood mononuclear cells, taken in the second trimester of pregnancy. These receptors all come from a female donor in good health, enrolled as a control in a pregnancy study. Both conserved end residues are part of each CDR3. A D gene is named only where the DNA matches it firmly.

D gene	V gene	J gene	CDR3 protein
TRBD1	TRBV28	TRBJ2-1	CASSLRGTGYNEQFF
NA	TRBV2	TRBJ2-4	CAQRRTLAKNIQYF
NA	TRBV6-5	TRBJ1-2	CATSRGQLPYGYTF
NA	TRBV21-1	TRBJ1-4	CATRGGYEKLFF
NA	TRBV10-2	TRBJ1-1	CASSELIWRMNTEAFF
NA	TRBV7-6	TRBJ1-5	CASSLGGGINQPQHF
TRBD2	TRBV7-9	TRBJ2-1	CASRPSRTSLNNEQFF
TRBD2	TRBV27	TRBJ2-2	CASSIGLAKDTGELFF
NA	TRBV11-2	TRBJ1-2	CASSLSGYGYTF
NA	TRBV6-5	TRBJ1-1	CASSYSRRNTEAFF
NA	TRBV6-5	TRBJ1-1	CASSYERGTTEAFF
NA	TRBV28	TRBJ1-4	CASSFTATNEKLFF
NA	TRBV7-3	TRBJ2-3	CASSLGLGVGTDTQYF
TRBD1	TRBV6-4	TRBJ2-2	CASSEQGTNTGELFF
TRBD2	TRBV14	TRBJ2-3	CASSQSTSGGSDTQYF
NA	TRBV7-8	TRBJ1-1	CASSLAALPGLKNTEAFF
TRBD1	TRBV5-4	TRBJ2-3	CASRKTRQGGGTDTQYF
NA	TRBV15	TRBJ2-3	CATSMRTDTQYF
TRBD1	TRBV30	TRBJ2-3	CAWSGWGKQGAGADTQYF
NA	TRBV18	TRBJ2-7	CASSPTPPGQTYEQYF
TRBD1	TRBV4-3	TRBJ1-4	CASSQLGQIIATNEKLFF
TRBD1	TRBV5-1	TRBJ1-6	CASSRDREYNSPLHF
NA	TRBV30	TRBJ1-2	CAWSVQAGAANYGYTF
TRBD1	TRBV2	TRBJ1-6	CASRRSRDSDNSPLHF
TRBD2	TRBV2	TRBJ2-5	CASGASGLQETQYF
NA	TRBV12-5	TRBJ1-5	CASAGGISNQPQHF
TRBD1	TRBV5-1	TRBJ1-6	CASNRDRPNNSPLHF
NA	TRBV29-1	TRBJ1-5	CSVVTGLAGRQPQHF
NA	TRBV10-3	TRBJ2-3	CAISESRVGTQYF
TRBD2	TRBV30	TRBJ2-5	CAWSVRGGSRLIETQYF
NA	TRBV6-5	TRBJ1-1	CASSYGQTMNTEAFF
NA	TRBV18	TRBJ1-5	CASSPRGQLQPQHF
TRBD2	TRBV5-1	TRBJ2-7	CASSSQGLAGTHEQYF
NA	TRBV19	TRBJ1-4	CASSIVGTNEKLFF
NA	TRBV27	TRBJ1-5	CASSLQGDNQPQHF
NA	TRBV2	TRBJ1-1	CASSEVGVTGEAFF
NA	TRBV2	TRBJ2-5	CASSDLLAGRETQYF
TRBD1	TRBV28	TRBJ2-3	CASSDLGQGAATDTQYF
TRBD1	TRBV4-2	TRBJ1-4	CASSIPGQGAEKLFF
TRBD2	TRBV6-1	TRBJ2-2	CASGGGGDYTGELFF
NA	TRBV11-3	TRBJ2-5	CASSLGGSGETQYF
NA	TRBV28	TRBJ2-1	CASRPGGVTEQFF
NA	TRBV29-1	TRBJ1-1	CSAPGPGGQANTEAFF
TRBD1	TRBV30	TRBJ1-6	CAWSRGQGIYSPLHF
NA	TRBV5-6	TRBJ2-2	CASSFLSTGELFF
TRBD2	TRBV6-1	TRBJ2-1	CASREPGTSGAYNEQFF